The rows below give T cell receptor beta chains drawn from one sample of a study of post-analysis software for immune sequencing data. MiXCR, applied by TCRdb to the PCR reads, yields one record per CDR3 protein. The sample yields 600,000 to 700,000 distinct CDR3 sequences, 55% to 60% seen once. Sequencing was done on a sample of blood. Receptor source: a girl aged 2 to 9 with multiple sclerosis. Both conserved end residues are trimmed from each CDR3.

ASSWGGSGANVLT,TRBV5-1,TRBJ2-6,13
SARGSTATNEKLF,TRBV20-1,TRBJ1-4,13
AGSGGQGDEQY,TRBV12-3/TRBV12-4,NA,11
ASRSREVGEQY,TRBV5-1,NA,11
ASSAGGLNYEQY,TRBV7-2,NA,12
SVEGEGEQF,TRBV29-1,TRBJ2-1,9
ASSESGDRRSEQY,TRBV25-1,TRBJ2-7,13
ASSLGLARLAGNNEQF,TRBV5-1,TRBJ2-1,16
ASSSGLAAEETQY,TRBV2,TRBJ2-5,13
ASSLAESYGYT,TRBV5-1,TRBJ1-2,11
ASSLLQGANEQF,TRBV7-2,TRBJ2-1,12
ASSSLSPTGSYEQY,TRBV5-1,TRBJ2-7,14
ASSLLAGGGIYNEQF,TRBV7-8,TRBJ2-1,15
ASSPGTILSEQY,TRBV3-1,TRBJ2-7,12
ASSFFRGRTGETQY,TRBV5-1,TRBJ2-5,14
AITGGNGGYT,TRBV10-3,TRBJ1-2,10
SVVFGGSYNEQF,TRBV29-1,TRBJ2-1,12
ASSSRQTNTEAF,TRBV27,TRBJ1-1,12
ASSQEGKIFDNEQF,TRBV3-1,TRBJ2-1,14
ASSEYPSRATEAF,TRBV25-1,TRBJ1-1,13
ASSRGILESPLH,TRBV11-2,TRBJ1-6,12
ASSSQPRASTDTQY,TRBV5-5,TRBJ2-3,14